The 20 T cell receptor beta chains below were found in one sample sequenced in a study of regulatory T cells in long-lasting Graves disease. Time point specified: newly diagnosed GD, antithyroid drugs for less than 3 months. After RNA was extracted from PBMCs, the TCR library was made from it. Researchers made TCR beta libraries by using iRepertoire HTBI primers and running Arm-PCR on CDR3 regions. TCRdb itself ran the multiplex PCR reads through MiXCR, one entry per CDR3 protein. The sample lists under 450,000 distinct CDR3 sequences; around 15% were seen once. This sample also appeared in a second study, on T cells in Graves' hyperthyroidism and ophthalmopathy.

Sequenced material: peripheral blood mononuclear cells (PBMCs), taken at new diagnosis, from a patient treated with antithyroid drugs. All receptors derive from a woman younger than 35 with Graves disease.

This clonotype has just a few counts. This chain joins TRBV5-1 and TRBJ1-1; 7 bases match TRBD1. V trimming: 9 bases; J trimming: 5 bases; junction bases outside the gene matches: 10. Germline V gives CDR1 SGHRS, CDR2 YFSETQ. The CDR3 is 13 amino acids. CDR3 loop: CATARDSLTEAFF. The CDR3 DNA reads TGCGCCACCGCCAGGGACAGCCTAACTGAAGCTTTCTTT.

Ten or more counts support this clonotype. The chain employs TRBV2 and TRBJ2-3; 10 nucleotides align to TRBD2. Germline V gives CDR1 SNHLY, CDR2 FYNNEI. CDR3 size: 16 residues. J was trimmed by 2 bases and V by 7 bases; bases with no gene match: 9. The CDR3 loop is CASIGASGRFTDTQYF. The CDR3 nucleotides read TGTGCCAGCATCGGCGCTAGCGGGAGATTCACAGATACGCAGTATTTT. The variable domain in full, completed from reference TRBV2 and TRBJ2-3, reads EPEVTQTPSHQVTQMGQEVILRCVPISNHLYFYWYRQILGQKVEFLVSFYNNEISEKSEIFDDQFSVERPDGSNFTLKIRSTKLEDSAMYFCASIGASGRFTDTQYFGPGTRLTVL.

This clonotype was counted at least ten times. CDR3 coding DNA: TGTGCCAGCAGTGAAGGCAGGGAGGAGACTGAAGCTTTCTTT. This codes for CASSEGREETEAFF. This chain uses TRBV2 with TRBJ1-1; weak D call: TRBD1 (5 bases). CDR3 length: 14 amino acids. The V gene's germline CDR1 is SNHLY and CDR2 FYNNEI. Trimming removed 1 base from V and 5 bases from J, with 11 bases in between.

In its sample, this clonotype was seen many times. The chain is built from TRBV30 and TRBJ2-1, with a weak D call TRBD2 (5 bases). The CDR3 length is 12 residues. Deletions cut 0 bases from V and 9 bases from J, with 9 bases between. CDR1 GTSNPN and CDR2 SVGIG come from the germline V gene (reference sequence). The CDR3 sequence: CAWSVARVEQFF. CDR3 coding DNA: TGTGCCTGGAGTGTGGCGAGGGTTGAGCAGTTCTTC.

The sample holds many counts of this clonotype. The chain carries TRBV30 and TRBJ2-3; no definite D call. Germline-derived CDR1 and CDR2 are GTSNPN and SVGIG (reference sequence). This CDR3 is 13 amino acids long. Trimming stripped 3 bases from V and 0 bases from J, with 7 bases between. The DNA of the CDR3 is TGTGCCTGGAGAGCAGTTAGCACAGATACGCAGTATTTT. Amino acid sequence: CAWRAVSTDTQYF.

This clonotype was observed many times. The chain links TRBV20-1 to TRBJ2-1; no firm D call. The V end was cut by 0 bases, the J end by 0 bases, with 9 bases between. From germline, CDR1 is DFQATT and CDR2 SNEGSKA (reference sequence). CDR3 size: 15 residues. The CDR3 bases are TGCAGTGCTAGAGATTTCCTAAGCTCCTACAATGAGCAGTTCTTC. Amino acids: CSARDFLSSYNEQFF.

The sample holds many counts of this clonotype. The V and J genes are TRBV5-1 and TRBJ2-2, with D unresolved. V lost 1 base, J lost 0 bases, and 7 bases lay in between. Germline V gives CDR1 SGHRS, CDR2 YFSETQ. The CDR3 sequence is 15 residues long. This chain's CDR3 is CASSLNIANTGELFF. The CDR3 nucleotides read TGCGCCAGCAGCTTGAACATCGCGAACACCGGGGAGCTGTTTTTT.

The sample holds many counts of this clonotype. CDR3 region: CSALNRDSLYEQYF. CDR3 in DNA: TGCAGTGCGTTAAACCGGGACAGCCTCTACGAGCAGTACTTC. This chain joins TRBV20-1 and TRBJ2-7; TRBD1 matches at 7 bases. Germline loops: CDR1 DFQATT, CDR2 SNEGSKA (reference sequence). Trimming at V came to 6 bases and at J to 3 bases, leaving 11 bases not matched to a gene. This CDR3 contains 14 residues.

Only a few counts were recorded for this clonotype. A read error is possible here, since a much larger clone lies one base away. This chain links TRBV12-3 or TRBV12-4 with TRBJ2-5; a weak D match, TRBD2 (5 bases). The CDR3 spans 13 residues. Trimming shortened V by 3 bases and J by 3 bases, and 8 bases separated the two germline ends. The CDR3 is CASSLNGKETQYF. CDR3 DNA sequence: TGTGCCAGCAGTTTGAACGGGAAAGAGACCCAGTACTTC.

This clonotype has a handful of counts. The genes are TRBV3-1 and TRBJ2-5, with TRBD2 identical over 9 bases. The length of the CDR3 is 16 residues. Germline CDR1 LGHDT, CDR2 YNNKEL (reference sequence). V lost 2 bases, J lost 0 bases, and 4 bases stayed unmatched. The CDR3 loop reads CASSQFSGGYQETQYF. In DNA form, the CDR3 reads TGTGCCAGCAGCCAATTTAGCGGGGGTTACCAAGAGACCCAGTACTTC.

Many counts were recorded for this clonotype. The rearrangement uses TRBV2 and TRBJ2-3; 11 bases are a match to TRBD2. From germline, CDR1 is SNHLY and CDR2 FYNNEI. The CDR3 covers 15 residues. J lost 5 bases, V lost 6 bases, and 7 bases had no gene match. CDR3 bases: TGTGCCAGCAGAGACCTAGCGGGAGGTGGAGATACGCAGTATTTT. It encodes CASRDLAGGGDTQYF. The full variable domain, with the rest looked up from reference TRBV2 and TRBJ2-3, is EPEVTQTPSHQVTQMGQEVILRCVPISNHLYFYWYRQILGQKVEFLVSFYNNEISEKSEIFDDQFSVERPDGSNFTLKIRSTKLEDSAMYFCASRDLAGGGDTQYFGPGTRLTVL.

This clonotype was counted ten times or more. The V gene is TRBV2, the J gene TRBJ2-7, with D maybe TRBD1 (5 bases). Germline V gives CDR1 SNHLY, CDR2 FYNNEI. V shed 2 bases and J shed 0 bases, with 17 bases lying between them. The CDR3 contains 17 residues. The chain's CDR3 is CASSESLRQLGSYEQYF. For the CDR3, the DNA is TGTGCCAGCAGTGAATCACTTAGACAGTTGGGCTCCTACGAGCAGTACTTC.

There are a few counts of this clonotype. The J gene is TRBJ2-1, the V gene TRBV24-1; D is undetermined. V was shortened by 0 bases and J by 5 bases, with 7 bases between the two germline ends. Germline-derived CDR1 and CDR2 are KGHDR and SFDVKD. This CDR3 is 14 amino acids long. CDR3 sequence: CATSDLADDNEQFF. CDR3 DNA: TGTGCCACCAGTGATTTGGCAGACGACAATGAGCAGTTCTTC.

This clonotype was picked up many times. The chain couples TRBV20-1 to TRBJ1-1; no clear D. Trimming removed 5 bases from V and 0 bases from J, with 10 bases in between. Germline V gene data show CDR1 as DFQATT and CDR2 as SNEGSKA (reference sequence). The CDR3 sequence is 13 residues long. The CDR3 nucleotides read TGCAGTGCTTCAAACCCAGTGAACACTGAAGCTTTCTTT. Amino acids: CSASNPVNTEAFF.

J is TRBJ2-2 and V is TRBV9, with 10 bases that match TRBD2. The germline V gene encodes CDR1 SGDLS and CDR2 YYNGEE. J was trimmed by 5 bases and V by 0 bases; bases with no gene match: 7. The CDR3 is made up of 17 amino acids. CDR3 protein: CASSVARTSGLTGELFF. The CDR3 DNA follows: TGTGCCAGCAGCGTAGCAAGGACTAGCGGACTTACCGGGGAGCTGTTTTTT.

This clonotype came up many times. The chain is built from TRBV27 and TRBJ2-7; perhaps TRBD1 as D (5 bases). There are 13 residues in the CDR3. The V and J ends lost 5 bases and 3 bases respectively, with 11 bases between them. Per germline, CDR1 MNHEY and CDR2 SMNVEV (reference sequence). The CDR3 reads CASSRLDSYEQYF. The CDR3 DNA reads TGTGCCAGCAGTCGCCTCGACAGCTACGAGCAGTACTTC.

In regard to this clonotype: A single base separates this from a much larger clone, so it may be a read error. Lacking the conserved final phenylalanine or tryptophan, this CDR3 likely reflects a read error. This rearrangement joins TRBV20-1 to TRBJ1-2; 9 nucleotides line up with TRBD1. Trimming at V came to 4 bases and at J to 8 bases, leaving 5 bases not matched to a gene. The CDR3 consists of 12 residues. The germline gives CDR1 DFQATT, CDR2 SNEGSKA (reference sequence). This CDR3 reads CSATGTGPGYTL. CDR3 DNA sequence: TGCAGTGCTACCGGGACAGGGCCGGGCTACACCTTG.

The gene calls are TRBV19 and TRBJ1-5; D remains unclear. The CDR3 runs 10 residues. CDR1 and CDR2 from the germline V gene are LNHDA and SQIVND (reference sequence). Trimming removed 4 bases from V and 7 bases from J, with 2 bases in between. CDR3 nucleotides: TGTGCCAGTAGTACGCAGCCCCAGCATTTT. This translates into CASSTQPQHF. The full variable domain, with the rest looked up from reference TRBV19 and TRBJ1-5, is DGGITQSPKYLFRKEGQNVTLSCEQNLNHDAMYWYRQDPGQGLRLIYYSQIVNDFQKGDIAEGYSVSREKKESFPLTVTSAQKNPTAFYLCASSTQPQHFGDGTRLSIL.

This clonotype was observed at least ten times. The DNA for the CDR3 is TGTGCCAGCAGCTTGGACATTAAGAACACTGAAGCTTTCTTT. Its translation: CASSLDIKNTEAFF. The chain links TRBV7-3 to TRBJ1-1; maybe TRBD1 (5 bases). V was cut by 3 bases and J by 1 base, with 9 bases left in between. The germline V gene encodes CDR1 SGHTA and CDR2 FQGTGA. CDR3 length: 14 amino acids.

This clonotype came up many times. V and J are TRBV30 and TRBJ2-1; D is possibly TRBD1 (6 bases). V shed 3 bases and J shed 9 bases, with 15 bases lying between them. Per germline, CDR1 GTSNPN and CDR2 SVGIG (reference sequence). This CDR3 spans 13 amino acids. CDR3 bases: TGTGCCTGGAGCGACAGGCCCCACGGTGAGCAGTTCTTC. Its protein is CAWSDRPHGEQFF.